These T cell receptor beta chains were read from a single sample in a study of OX40 agonist ivuxolimab in advanced cancers. TCRdb keeps only in-frame clones here, not all; method: immunoSEQ multiplex PCR. The sample has tens of thousands of clones, approximately 89% seen once. Sequences were derived from CD4+ or CD8+ T cells sorted from blood, sampled in a trial of the OX40 agonist ivuxolimab. The receptors were gathered from an adult with an advanced solid tumor such as melanoma, head and neck, liver or kidney cancer. CDR3s include the opening cysteine and the closing phenylalanine or tryptophan. A D gene is named only where the DNA matches it firmly.

v_call: TRBV5-1
d_call: TRBD2
cdr3_aa: CASSLGYTGGSTDTQYF

v_call: TRBV6-1
d_call: TRBD1
cdr3_aa: CASSATGQGGNTIYF

v_call: TRBV7-2
d_call: -
cdr3_aa: CASSLAWGGGGTEAFF

v_call: TRBV5-1
d_call: TRBD1
cdr3_aa: CASSLAPLGRGSTDTQYF

v_call: TRBV15
d_call: TRBD1
cdr3_aa: CATSRDRTGGLHEQYF

v_call: TRBV19
d_call: -
cdr3_aa: CASSPSTADQPQHF

v_call: TRBV6-5
d_call: -
cdr3_aa: CASRLSFAAKNIQYF

v_call: TRBV6-1
d_call: -
cdr3_aa: CASSEARGYDGYTF

v_call: TRBV18
d_call: TRBD2
cdr3_aa: CASSPPSSLAGGLVGELFF

v_call: TRBV27
d_call: -
cdr3_aa: CASSLGRDTNQPQHF

v_call: TRBV7-7
d_call: TRBD2
cdr3_aa: CASSPLAGGFTDTQYF

v_call: TRBV7-2
d_call: TRBD2
cdr3_aa: CASSLNLAGAREQYF

v_call: TRBV4-3
d_call: TRBD1
cdr3_aa: CASSQAIGTGGLDEQFF

v_call: TRBV4-2
d_call: -
cdr3_aa: CASSQAGVTEAFF

v_call: TRBV6-5
d_call: TRBD1
cdr3_aa: CASRRDRAENYGYTF

v_call: TRBV9
d_call: TRBD2
cdr3_aa: CASSVGGGFTDTQYF

v_call: TRBV14
d_call: -
cdr3_aa: CASSPYGFRVYNEQFF

v_call: TRBV5-4
d_call: -
cdr3_aa: CASSSSGTAYGYTF

v_call: TRBV6-1
d_call: -
cdr3_aa: CASSESSVYNEQFF

v_call: TRBV28
d_call: -
cdr3_aa: CASSLLETEQYF

v_call: TRBV2
d_call: -
cdr3_aa: CASSDPRKQFF

v_call: TRBV18
d_call: TRBD1
cdr3_aa: CASSPTTGKPPQHF

v_call: TRBV6-6
d_call: -
cdr3_aa: CASSAHRARAFF

v_call: TRBV30
d_call: -
cdr3_aa: CAWSARTRSTNEKLFF

v_call: TRBV28
d_call: -
cdr3_aa: CASTQYGSVYEQYF

v_call: TRBV7-9
d_call: TRBD1
cdr3_aa: CASSLGRTGGDYGYTF

v_call: TRBV6-1
d_call: TRBD2
cdr3_aa: CASRGGRARDTQYF

v_call: TRBV6-5
d_call: -
cdr3_aa: CASTGTRGNEKLFF

v_call: TRBV7-7
d_call: TRBD1
cdr3_aa: CASSLEIGTGRNEQFF

v_call: TRBV28
d_call: TRBD2
cdr3_aa: CASSFLGTTGGNEQFF

v_call: TRBV10-3
d_call: -
cdr3_aa: CAIKTRETQYF

v_call: TRBV2
d_call: TRBD1
cdr3_aa: CASRSDRGNNSPLHF

v_call: TRBV19
d_call: -
cdr3_aa: CASAPGRRQYGYTF

v_call: TRBV4-2
d_call: -
cdr3_aa: CASSHSISRPTSEAFF

v_call: TRBV29-1
d_call: TRBD1
cdr3_aa: CSVFQGARGELFF

v_call: TRBV27
d_call: TRBD2
cdr3_aa: CASSKRLAGSSSSYNEQFF

v_call: TRBV4-1
d_call: -
cdr3_aa: CASSQGGSLTYGYTF

v_call: TRBV6-6
d_call: -
cdr3_aa: CASSLQSYEQYF

v_call: TRBV7-8
d_call: -
cdr3_aa: CASSLVSSGIGNQPQHF

v_call: TRBV29-1
d_call: -
cdr3_aa: CSVEYGGSPEAFF

v_call: TRBV5-1
d_call: -
cdr3_aa: CASSFGSSLDPSQFF

v_call: TRBV7-9
d_call: TRBD1
cdr3_aa: CASSFETGAVDTQYF

v_call: TRBV19
d_call: TRBD1
cdr3_aa: CASSRQGYGYTF

v_call: TRBV6-1
d_call: TRBD1
cdr3_aa: CASSESAGTGIYEQYF

v_call: TRBV7-9
d_call: TRBD1
cdr3_aa: CASRPTGHDSPLHF

v_call: TRBV5-1
d_call: -
cdr3_aa: CASSLGGLNSGNTIYF

v_call: TRBV30
d_call: -
cdr3_aa: CAWSVHSGAPSQPQHF

v_call: TRBV5-1
d_call: TRBD1
cdr3_aa: CASSRQGDETQYF

v_call: TRBV7-2
d_call: -
cdr3_aa: CASSLGFLGTDTQYF